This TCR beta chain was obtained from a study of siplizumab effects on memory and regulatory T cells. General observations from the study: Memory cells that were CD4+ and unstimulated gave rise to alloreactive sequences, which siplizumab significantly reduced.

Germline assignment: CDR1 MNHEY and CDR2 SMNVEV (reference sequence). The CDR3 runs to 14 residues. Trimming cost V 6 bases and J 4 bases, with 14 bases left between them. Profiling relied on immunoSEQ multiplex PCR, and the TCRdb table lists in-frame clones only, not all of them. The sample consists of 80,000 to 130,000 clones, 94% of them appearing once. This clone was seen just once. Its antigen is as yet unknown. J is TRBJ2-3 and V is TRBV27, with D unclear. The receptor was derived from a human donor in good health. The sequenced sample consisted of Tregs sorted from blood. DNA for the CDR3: TGTGCCAGCAGCATTACCACAGCTCCAGATACGCAGTATTTT. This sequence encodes CASSITTAPDTQYF.